Listed here are 32 T cell receptor beta chains from one sample, sequenced in a study of blood T cell repertoires in COVID-19. Produced via immunoSEQ multiplex PCR; TCRdb's table is partial and in-frame only. There are about 86,000 clones in the sample; approximately 80% occur only once, and 31% lies in the top ten. The specimen sequenced was peripheral blood. The origin of the receptors is an elderly woman with active or convalescent COVID-19.

The gene calls are TRBV3-1 (or the pseudogene TRBV3-2) and TRBJ2-7; no reliable D call. The V and J ends lost 0 bases and 4 bases respectively, with 10 bases between them. The CDR3 covers 14 residues. Germline loops: CDR1 LGHDT, CDR2 YNNKEL (reference sequence). DNA for the CDR3: TGTGCCAGCAGCCAAGATGATAGTCGGTACGAGCAGTACTTC. This sequence encodes CASSQDDSRYEQYF.

The rearrangement links TRBV20-1 to TRBJ1-1, with a possible D match to TRBD1 (5 bases). The CDR3 has 15 amino acids. V lost 3 bases, J lost 5 bases, and 19 bases lay in between. Germline CDR1 and CDR2: DFQATT and SNEGSKA (reference sequence). CDR3 in DNA: TGCAGTGCTAGTATGATAGTCAGGGCGACAACTGAAGCTTTCTTT. Its translation is CSASMIVRATTEAFF.

V usage is TRBV30 and J usage is TRBJ2-7; D is ambiguous. From germline, CDR1 is GTSNPN and CDR2 SVGIG (reference sequence). CDR3 length: 11 amino acids. The V end lost 2 bases, the J end lost 3 bases, and 5 bases lay between the germline ends. The DNA of the CDR3 is TGTGCCTGGAGTCTGAGCTACGAGCAGTACTTC. It specifies CAWSLSYEQYF.

The chain carries TRBV7-9 and TRBJ1-6; weak D call: TRBD1 (6 bases). The CDR3 is made up of 16 amino acids. V shed 2 bases and J shed 3 bases, with 11 bases lying between them. Germline CDR1 SEHNR, CDR2 FQNEAQ (reference sequence). CDR3: CASSLRPQGYNSPLHF. The CDR3 region has the DNA TGTGCCAGCAGCTTAAGGCCACAGGGCTATAATTCACCCCTCCACTTT.

The V call is TRBV6-1, the J call TRBJ2-7, with 9 bases aligning to TRBD2. Looked up from germline, CDR1 is MNHNS and CDR2 is SASEGT. The length of the CDR3 is 18 residues. Trimming took 2 bases from V and 4 from J; bases not matched to a gene: 15. CDR3 sequence reads: CASSEWGLAPTVGYEQYF. CDR3 DNA: TGTGCCAGCAGTGAATGGGGACTAGCACCCACAGTTGGGTACGAGCAGTACTTC.

The gene calls are TRBV28 and TRBJ2-1; TRBD2 matches at 9 bases. This CDR3 is built from 18 residues. J gave up 0 bases and V 3 bases, and 9 bases lay outside the gene matches. Per the germline V gene, CDR1 is MDHEN and CDR2 is SYDVKM. CDR3 bases: TGTGCCAGCAGTTTTTGGCGGGGGGGAGGGAGCTCCTACAATGAGCAGTTCTTC. Amino acids: CASSFWRGGGSSYNEQFF.

The V call is TRBV27, the J call TRBJ2-4; D may be TRBD2 (5 bases). Looked up from germline, CDR1 is MNHEY and CDR2 is SMNVEV (reference sequence). The CDR3 has 16 residues. Trimming removed 6 bases from V and 0 bases from J, with 15 bases in between. CDR3 DNA sequence: TGTGCCAGCAGCCCTACGCCCCGGGAAGCCAAAAACATTCAGTACTTC. This translates into CASSPTPREAKNIQYF.

The chain has TRBV6-5 and TRBJ2-1; 8 positions agree with TRBD2. The CDR3 loop spans 16 amino acids. Germline V gene data show CDR1 as MNHEY and CDR2 as SVGAGI. V shed 3 bases and J 3 bases; nucleotides not matched to a gene: 7. Here the CDR3 reads CASSYRVGLDYNEQFF. CDR3 in DNA: TGTGCCAGCAGTTATCGGGTGGGACTAGACTACAATGAGCAGTTCTTC.

This chain connects TRBV19 to TRBJ1-2; TRBD1 matches at 9 bases. Germline V gene lookup returns CDR1 LNHDA and CDR2 SQIVND (reference sequence). The ends lost 6 bases at V and 6 bases at J; junction bases unmatched: 5. The CDR3 length is 13 residues. The CDR3 DNA follows: TGTGCCAGTAGGACGACAGGGGGGGATGGCTACACCTTC. Its protein is CASRTTGGDGYTF.

The chain is built from TRBV6-1 and TRBJ1-5, with TRBD1 identical over 7 bases. The V segment lost 4 bases and the J segment 0 bases; nucleotides outside the gene matches: 9. This CDR3 has 17 residues. Germline V lookup: CDR1 MNHNS, CDR2 SASEGT. The CDR3 loop is CASSGALDRNSNQPQHF. CDR3 DNA sequence: TGTGCCAGCAGTGGGGCCCTGGACAGGAATAGCAATCAGCCCCAGCATTTT.

J is TRBJ1-3 and V is TRBV2, with 7 bases aligning to TRBD1. The CDR3 loop spans 16 amino acids. CDR1 and CDR2 from the germline V gene are SNHLY and FYNNEI. Trimming at V came to 0 bases and at J to 2 bases, leaving 4 bases not matched to a gene. The CDR3 DNA sequence: TGTGCCAGCAGTGAAGCCGACAGGGTAGCTGGAAACACCATATATTTT. Protein: CASSEADRVAGNTIYF.

The chain links TRBV2 to TRBJ2-2; D might be TRBD2 (6 bases). The CDR3 is 13 residues long. Trimming shortened V by 7 bases and J by 4 bases, and 10 bases separated the two germline ends. The V gene's germline CDR1 is SNHLY and CDR2 FYNNEI. CDR3 protein: CASIGGPTGELFF. The CDR3 DNA follows: TGTGCCAGCATTGGAGGGCCCACCGGGGAGCTGTTTTTT.

The chain employs TRBV19 and TRBJ2-1; 9 nucleotides agree with TRBD1. Trimming removed 4 bases from V and 6 bases from J; junction bases left unmatched: 10. The CDR3 spans 16 residues. Germline lookup yields CDR1 LNHDA and CDR2 SQIVND (reference sequence). In nucleotides, the CDR3 is TGTGCCAGTAGTACCGGGACAGGGCAGCCGTTCAATGAGCAGTTCTTC. Translation gives CASSTGTGQPFNEQFF. Full variable domain (missing parts from reference TRBV19 and TRBJ2-1): DGGITQSPKYLFRKEGQNVTLSCEQNLNHDAMYWYRQDPGQGLRLIYYSQIVNDFQKGDIAEGYSVSREKKESFPLTVTSAQKNPTAFYLCASSTGTGQPFNEQFFGPGTRLTVL.

This clone was seen a handful of times. Within the sample, other DNA sequences also encode this same CDR3. The chain links TRBV5-8 to TRBJ1-1; a possible D gene is TRBD1 (6 bases). The V end lost 2 bases, the J end lost 4 bases, and 6 bases lay between the germline ends. Germline CDR1 reads SGHTS; CDR2 reads YDEGEE. There are 12 residues in the CDR3. CDR3: CASSFRGTEAFF. The CDR3 DNA sequence: TGTGCCAGCAGCTTCAGGGGCACTGAAGCTTTCTTT.

The chain's CDR3 is CATARTVQETQYF. As DNA, the CDR3 is TGTGCCACCGCTCGGACAGTCCAAGAGACCCAGTACTTC. The chain carries TRBV28 and TRBJ2-5; D is perhaps TRBD1 (6 bases). From germline, CDR1 is MDHEN and CDR2 SYDVKM. The CDR3 is made up of 13 amino acids. Trimming removed 10 bases at V and 1 base at J, with 13 bases between.

The chain carries TRBV19 and TRBJ2-1; TRBD2 aligns across 9 bases. V shed 7 bases, J shed 0 bases, and the junction held 10 bases outside the gene matches. The CDR3 sequence is 17 residues long. CDR1 and CDR2 from the germline V gene are LNHDA and SQIVND (reference sequence). The CDR3 loop is CASTSPGSGSSYNEQFF. CDR3 nucleotides: TGTGCCAGTACCTCACCGGGTAGCGGGAGCTCCTACAATGAGCAGTTCTTC.

The J gene is TRBJ2-3, the V gene TRBV5-4, with 7 bases identical to TRBD2. The CDR3 spans 16 residues. Germline CDR1 SGHNT, CDR2 YYREEE (reference sequence). The V segment lost 4 bases and the J segment 7 bases; nucleotides outside the gene matches: 15. In DNA form, the CDR3 reads TGTGCCAGCAGCATAAACGCCGGGGAGGGCCAGAATACGCAGTATTTT. Encoded protein: CASSINAGEGQNTQYF.

The chain links TRBV28 to TRBJ2-4; 7 positions match TRBD1. Germline V gene lookup returns CDR1 MDHEN and CDR2 SYDVKM. V shed 6 bases and J 4 bases; nucleotides not matched to a gene: 3. This CDR3 is 13 amino acids long. This CDR3 reads CASRKQGKNIQYF. The DNA for the CDR3 is TGTGCCAGCAGGAAACAGGGGAAAAACATTCAGTACTTC.

V and J are TRBV19 and TRBJ1-4; possibly TRBD1 for D (5 bases). The CDR3 is 15 residues long. CDR1 is LNHDA and CDR2 is SQIVND in the germline V gene (reference sequence). Trimming took off 8 bases at V and 4 bases at J, with 17 bases between the two ends. This CDR3 is CASRPVAGRNEKLFF. The DNA of the CDR3 is TGTGCCAGTCGCCCCGTTGCGGGGCGTAATGAAAAACTGTTTTTT.

Here the CDR3 reads CASSLDRVGDQPQHF. In DNA, the CDR3 is TGTGCCAGTAGTTTGGACAGGGTGGGTGATCAGCCCCAGCATTTT. This chain links TRBV19 with TRBJ1-5; 8 positions agree with TRBD1. The CDR3 consists of 15 residues. The V segment lost 5 bases and the J segment 5 bases; nucleotides outside the gene matches: 8. The V gene's germline CDR1 is LNHDA and CDR2 SQIVND (reference sequence).

The chain couples TRBV28 to TRBJ2-7; tentative D call: TRBD2 (5 bases). Germline V lookup: CDR1 MDHEN, CDR2 SYDVKM. The CDR3 is 12 amino acids. V was trimmed by 4 bases and J by 6 bases, leaving 10 bases between them. For the CDR3, the DNA is TGTGCCAGCAGTTCAACACTAGGCGAGCAGTACTTC. It is translated as CASSSTLGEQYF.

Notes on this clone: The final CDR3 position lacks the conserved phenylalanine or tryptophan, pointing to a likely read error. Because the CDR3's place on the DNA is in doubt, the DNA is left out and the CDR3 is given as listed by TCRdb. The chain is built from TRBV20-1 and TRBJ1-2. 11 amino acids form the CDR3, both terminal residues included. The germline V gene has CDR1 DFQATT and CDR2 SNEGSKA (reference sequence). The CDR3 spells CRSHAGNLVAL.

The V and J genes are TRBV12-3 or TRBV12-4 and TRBJ1-6; D unresolved. V was trimmed by 3 bases and J by 9 bases, leaving 9 bases between them. CDR3 size: 13 residues. This chain's CDR3 is CASSFEGSSPLHF. CDR3 coding DNA: TGTGCCAGCAGTTTTGAGGGTTCTTCACCCCTCCACTTT.

This chain joins TRBV7-5 and TRBJ2-1; the table gives TRBD1 as D, unverified against the DNA. TRBV7-5 is a listed pseudogene. This CDR3 comprises 18 residues. CDR3 amino acids: CARSPRGGQGRAPNEQFF. CDR3 coding DNA: TGTGCCAGAAGCCCGAGGGGCGGACAGGGCCGGGCACCGAATGAGCAGTTCTTC.

This clone occurred once. The identical CDR3 is also encoded by other nucleotide sequences in the sample. The chain has TRBV15 and TRBJ1-5, with TRBD1 as a possible D gene (6 bases). Germline loops: CDR1 LNHNV, CDR2 YYDKDF (reference sequence). There are 16 residues in the CDR3. V was pared by 3 bases and J by 1 base, with 13 bases between. CDR3 protein: CATSRGQGASNQPQHF. The DNA of the CDR3 is TGTGCCACCAGCAGGGGACAAGGGGCAAGCAATCAGCCCCAGCATTTT.

V is TRBV7-2 and J is TRBJ2-1; D might be TRBD2 (5 bases). With 4 bases removed from V and 8 bases from J, the gap between germline ends came to 18 bases. This CDR3 spans 15 amino acids. Germline CDR1 is SGHTA and CDR2 is FQGNSA. Here the CDR3 DNA reads TGTGCCAGCAGCTCTCCGGAGTTGGGCGGGTATGAGCAGTTCTTC. Its protein is CASSSPELGGYEQFF.

The chain couples TRBV7-9 to TRBJ1-6; D perhaps matches TRBD1 (6 bases). The CDR3 is made up of 12 amino acids. CDR1 is SEHNR, CDR2 FQNEAQ, per germline (reference sequence). V was cut by 5 bases and J by 14 bases, with 13 bases left in between. The CDR3 DNA reads TGTGCCAGCAGCCGGGACATTCCATCCCTCCACTTT. Translation: CASSRDIPSLHF.

The chain couples TRBV19 to TRBJ2-5; 7 positions agree with TRBD1. The CDR3 sequence is 15 residues long. The trim removed 10 bases at V and 0 bases at J, leaving 11 bases unmatched. CDR1 is LNHDA and CDR2 is SQIVND in the germline V gene (reference sequence). The CDR3 bases are TGTGCCACTTCCCTCGGACAGGCGGACCAAGAGACCCAGTACTTC. Its translation is CATSLGQADQETQYF. The entire variable domain, with the rest obtained from reference TRBV19 and TRBJ2-5, is as follows: DGGITQSPKYLFRKEGQNVTLSCEQNLNHDAMYWYRQDPGQGLRLIYYSQIVNDFQKGDIAEGYSVSREKKESFPLTVTSAQKNPTAFYLCATSLGQADQETQYFGPGTRLLVL.

The genes are TRBV6-1 and TRBJ1-2, with TRBD1 identical over 7 bases. This CDR3 has 14 amino acids. The V gene's germline CDR1 is MNHNS and CDR2 SASEGT. V lost 2 bases and J lost 6; bases outside the gene matches: 6. CDR3: CASSERGQGNGYTF. CDR3 coding DNA: TGTGCCAGCAGTGAAAGGGGGCAGGGTAATGGCTACACCTTC.

The genes are TRBV20-1 and TRBJ1-6; TRBD1 agrees at 7 bases. CDR3 length: 17 residues. From germline, CDR1 is DFQATT and CDR2 SNEGSKA (reference sequence). V trimming: 3 bases; J trimming: 3 bases; junction bases outside the gene matches: 11. The CDR3 is CSASPDRDRDYNSPLHF. As DNA, the CDR3 is TGCAGTGCTAGTCCAGACAGGGATAGGGACTATAATTCACCCCTCCACTTT.

This clone was seen a single time. In nucleotides, the CDR3 is TGTGCCAGCAGTCGACTAGCGGGAGTCTCCTACAATGAGCAGTTCTTC. It is translated as CASSRLAGVSYNEQFF. The chain joins TRBV9 to TRBJ2-1; 12 bases line up with TRBD2. J was trimmed by 0 bases and V by 5 bases; bases with no gene match: 3. Germline CDR1 reads SGDLS; CDR2 reads YYNGEE. This CDR3 is 16 amino acids long.

The chain recombines TRBV7-3 with TRBJ1-1, with 7 nucleotides matching TRBD1. The CDR3 has 15 residues. Germline V gene lookup returns CDR1 SGHTA and CDR2 FQGTGA. J was trimmed by 5 bases and V by 5 bases; bases with no gene match: 11. CDR3 loop: CASSLRGQSGTEAFF. In DNA form, the CDR3 reads TGTGCCAGCAGCCTGAGGGGACAGTCGGGGACTGAAGCTTTCTTT.